This is a list of T cell receptor beta chains from one sample in a study of blood T cell repertoires in COVID-19. Data came from immunoSEQ multiplex PCR; TCRdb stores just in-frame clones and leaves some out. Here the sample spans some 240,000 clones, 88% being singletons. Sequenced: peripheral blood. These receptors were taken from a woman in her seventies with COVID-19, enrolled during active disease. Each CDR3 is given without its conserved first and last residue. Each record gives: D gene, V gene, CDR3 protein. D genes are given only for firm matches.

-	TRBV29-1	SVVIQGHQPQH
TRBD1	TRBV19	ASSGQGAYNEQF
-	TRBV5-6	ASSWRGQMGTDTQY
TRBD1	TRBV3-1/TRBV3-2	ASSHSGTGGGNQPQH
TRBD2	TRBV9	ASSQSGSLRDTQY
TRBD2	TRBV7-2	ASSLVRGGRAGGLETQY
-	TRBV28	ASRTLHRSGPSTDTQY
TRBD2	TRBV6-5	ASSYALAGRTGELF
-	TRBV7-9	ASSRQAVGSTDTQY
TRBD2	TRBV11-3	ASSFGLRSGIFHEQF
TRBD1	TRBV19	ASSMDRGYGYT
-	TRBV5-7	ASSASEHGTNNQPQH
TRBD1	TRBV6-2/TRBV6-3	ASSYSRATGGVRYGYT
TRBD2	TRBV4-1	ASSQEAGGSYEQY
-	TRBV28	ASSFLMNEKLF
-	TRBV3-1/TRBV3-2	ASSHTSYEQY
TRBD1	TRBV10-3	AISHQGVNDVLT
-	TRBV4-3	ASSHSVGALFEQY
-	TRBV11-2	ASSLTRNTEAF
TRBD1	TRBV28	ASSTGGMNTGELF
TRBD2	TRBV30	AWTLTSGAYNEQF
TRBD1	TRBV4-3	ASSLGTGLTSYGYT
TRBD1	TRBV6-5	ASSFSGTGDPYEQY
TRBD1	TRBV10-3	AIGQGVYEQY
-	TRBV7-8	ASSLNGAHSSGNTIY
TRBD1	TRBV6-5	ASYPSGQLTYGYT
TRBD1	TRBV3-1/TRBV3-2	ASSPGQGYGYT
TRBD1	TRBV29-1	SVPGTGGVLSEKLF
-	TRBV4-3	ASSQEGAGSPDTQY
-	TRBV3-1/TRBV3-2	ASSPRGRGYT
TRBD2	TRBV19	ASSSSGSSYEQY
-	TRBV28	ANRGPNTGELF
-	TRBV6-6	ASSYSPMNTGELF
TRBD1	TRBV5-1	ASSFRGGERGYT
TRBD2	TRBV4-1	ASSLLAGPSYEQY
-	TRBV5-1	ASSPDRFGTDTQY
-	TRBV7-2	ASSLLDSRDTEAF
-	TRBV5-1	ASSHGVPYEQY
-	TRBV24-1	ATSDFRQRNTIY
TRBD2	TRBV9	ASSVGHGGTSGQETQY
-	TRBV4-2	ASSHPGGGNTIY
-	TRBV6-5	ASSLDYPSNTDTQY
-	TRBV11-2	ASSLDATPHHYPEQF
TRBD2	TRBV9	ASSVTSGSTTGELF
-	TRBV6-5	ASSYSPADNEQY
-	TRBV5-1	ASSFLSTTYNEQF
TRBD2	TRBV5-1	ASSPGLAENEQF
TRBD1	TRBV3-1/TRBV3-2	ASSQNGQVPEKLF
-	TRBV20-1	SASGASAQETQY
TRBD1	TRBV2	ASRGQGASTNEKLF